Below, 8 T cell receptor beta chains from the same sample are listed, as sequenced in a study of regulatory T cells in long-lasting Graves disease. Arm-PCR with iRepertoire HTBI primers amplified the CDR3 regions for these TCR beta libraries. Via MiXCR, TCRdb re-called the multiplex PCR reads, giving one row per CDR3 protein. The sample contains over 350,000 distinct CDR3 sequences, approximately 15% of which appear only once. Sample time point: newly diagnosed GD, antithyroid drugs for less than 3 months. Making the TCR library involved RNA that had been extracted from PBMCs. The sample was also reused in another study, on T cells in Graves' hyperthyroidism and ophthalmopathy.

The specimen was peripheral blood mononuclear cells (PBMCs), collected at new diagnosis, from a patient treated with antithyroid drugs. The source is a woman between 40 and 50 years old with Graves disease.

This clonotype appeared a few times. CDR3 sequence: CATSSGLDSTDTQYF. The CDR3 DNA is TGTGCCACCAGCAGCGGACTAGACAGCACAGATACGCAGTATTTT. The chain employs TRBV15 and TRBJ2-3; 7 positions match TRBD2. Trimming took 3 bases from V and 0 from J; bases not matched to a gene: 3. This CDR3 comprises 15 residues. Germline loops: CDR1 LNHNV, CDR2 YYDKDF (reference sequence).

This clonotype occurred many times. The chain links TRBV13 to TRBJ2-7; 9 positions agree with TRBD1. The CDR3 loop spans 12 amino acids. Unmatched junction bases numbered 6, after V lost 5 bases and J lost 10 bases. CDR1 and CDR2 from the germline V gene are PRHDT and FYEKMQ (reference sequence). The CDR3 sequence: CASSLGTGKQYF. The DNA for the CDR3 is TGTGCCAGCAGCCTCGGGACAGGGAAACAGTACTTC.

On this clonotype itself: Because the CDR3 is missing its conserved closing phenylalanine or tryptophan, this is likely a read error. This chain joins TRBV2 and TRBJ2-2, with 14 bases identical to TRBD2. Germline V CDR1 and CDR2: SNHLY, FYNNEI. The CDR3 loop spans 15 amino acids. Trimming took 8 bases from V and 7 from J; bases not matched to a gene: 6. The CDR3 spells CASRGTSGSDGELFS. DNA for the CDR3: TGTGCCAGCCGCGGGACTAGCGGGAGTGACGGGGAGCTGTTTTCT.

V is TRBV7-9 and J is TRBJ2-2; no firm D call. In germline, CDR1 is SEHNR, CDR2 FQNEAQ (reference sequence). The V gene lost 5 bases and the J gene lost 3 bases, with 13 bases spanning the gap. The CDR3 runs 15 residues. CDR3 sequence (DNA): TGTGCCAGCAGCCCACTTCGGAAGGACACCGGGGAGCTGTTTTTT. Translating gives CASSPLRKDTGELFF.

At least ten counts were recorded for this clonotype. The CDR3 protein is CASSLSKAGELFF. CDR3 DNA sequence: TGTGCCAGCAGCTTAAGCAAGGCCGGGGAGCTGTTTTTT. The chain recombines TRBV7-9 with TRBJ2-2; D ambiguous. The CDR3 length is 13 residues. V was clipped by 2 bases and J by 6 bases, with 7 bases between them. Germline V gene lookup returns CDR1 SEHNR and CDR2 FQNEAQ (reference sequence).

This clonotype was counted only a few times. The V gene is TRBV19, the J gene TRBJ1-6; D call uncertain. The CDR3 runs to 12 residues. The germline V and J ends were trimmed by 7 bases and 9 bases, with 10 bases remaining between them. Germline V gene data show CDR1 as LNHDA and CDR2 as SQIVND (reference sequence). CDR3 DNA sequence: TGTGCCAGTACAGCGTTGGGTTCACCCCTCCACTTT. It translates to CASTALGSPLHF.

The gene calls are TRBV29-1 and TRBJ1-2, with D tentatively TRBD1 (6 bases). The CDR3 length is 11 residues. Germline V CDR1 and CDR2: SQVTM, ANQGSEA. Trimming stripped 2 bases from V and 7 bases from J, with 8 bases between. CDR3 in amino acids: CSVETGFGYTF. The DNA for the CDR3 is TGCAGCGTTGAAACAGGGTTTGGCTACACCTTC.

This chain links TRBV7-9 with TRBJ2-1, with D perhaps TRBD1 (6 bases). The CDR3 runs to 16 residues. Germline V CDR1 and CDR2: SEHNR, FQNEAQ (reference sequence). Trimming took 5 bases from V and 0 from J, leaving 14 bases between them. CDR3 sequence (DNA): TGTGCCAGCAGCCAAGAAGGGGGTCCCTCCTACAATGAGCAGTTCTTC. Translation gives CASSQEGGPSYNEQFF.